Listed here is a single TCR beta chain. PCR employed 60 Vbeta and 13 Jbeta primers. Measured with immunoSEQ multiplex PCR; TCRdb has only the in-frame clones, and not every one. The data show over 130,000 clones, about 80% seen once. The data stem from a study of cytomegalovirus exposure and HLA in healthy donors. Background on the study: HLA-typed donors were the source of roughly 85 million unique TCRs held in an early data release.

CDR1 KGHSH and CDR2 LQKENI come from the germline V gene. CDR3 length: 15 amino acids. Trimming removed 4 bases from V and 3 bases from J; junction bases left unmatched: 7. Sequenced: PBMCs. The sequence came from a man aged 25-45 years in good health and CMV-seropositive. The chain carries TRBV18 and TRBJ2-5; 8 nucleotides line up with TRBD2. CDR3: CASSLRLAIEETQYF. Here the CDR3 DNA reads TGTGCCAGCTCACTACGACTAGCGATCGAAGAGACCCAGTACTTC. Based on the CDR3 plus reference TRBV18 and TRBJ2-5, the full variable domain is NAGVMQNPRHLVRRRGQEARLRCSPMKGHSHVYWYRQLPEEGLKFMVYLQKENIIDESGMPKERFSAEFPKEGPSILRIQQVVRGDSAAYFCASSLRLAIEETQYFGPGTRLLVL.